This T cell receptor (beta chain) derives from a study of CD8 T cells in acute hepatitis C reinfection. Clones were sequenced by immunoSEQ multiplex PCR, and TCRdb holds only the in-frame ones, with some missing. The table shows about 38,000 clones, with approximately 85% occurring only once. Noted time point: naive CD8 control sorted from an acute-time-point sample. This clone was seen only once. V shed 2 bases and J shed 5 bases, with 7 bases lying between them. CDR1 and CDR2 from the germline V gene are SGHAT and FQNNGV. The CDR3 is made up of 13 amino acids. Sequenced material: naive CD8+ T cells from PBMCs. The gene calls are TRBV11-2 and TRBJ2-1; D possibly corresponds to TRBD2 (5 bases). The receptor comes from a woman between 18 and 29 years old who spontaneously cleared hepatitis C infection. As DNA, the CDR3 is TGTGCCAGCAGCTTATACGGGAACAATGAGCAGTTCTTC. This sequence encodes CASSLYGNNEQFF.